These T cell receptor beta chains were read from a single sample in a study of OX40 agonist ivuxolimab in advanced cancers. The assay was immunoSEQ multiplex PCR, and TCRdb's table has in-frame clones only and misses some. This table holds 60,000 to 75,000 clones, 80% found once. The sample was CD4+ or CD8+ T cells sorted from blood, taken in a trial of the OX40 agonist ivuxolimab. The receptors were gathered from an adult with an advanced solid tumor such as melanoma, head and neck, liver or kidney cancer. CDR3s include the opening cysteine and the closing phenylalanine or tryptophan. The order of the fields is D gene, clone size, V gene, J gene, CDR3 protein, CDR3 DNA. D genes are given only for firm matches. Some rows have no size entry. The others give once, few or many, or a class for an expanded clone.

d_gene: NA; abundance: NA; v_gene: TRBV6-6; j_gene: TRBJ1-2; CDR3aa: CASGPPSVHGGYTF; CDR3nt: TGTGCCAGCGGTCCCCCCTCGGTCCATGGTGGCTACACCTTC
d_gene: NA; abundance: few; v_gene: TRBV7-2; j_gene: TRBJ2-1; CDR3aa: CASSLMGGTSEQFF; CDR3nt: TGTGCCAGCAGCTTAATGGGAGGAACTAGTGAGCAGTTCTTC
d_gene: TRBD1; abundance: NA; v_gene: TRBV11-2; j_gene: TRBJ2-5; CDR3aa: CASSPRQGRAETQYF; CDR3nt: TGTGCCAGCAGCCCACGACAGGGGAGAGCAGAGACCCAGTACTTC
d_gene: NA; abundance: NA; v_gene: TRBV2; j_gene: TRBJ2-6; CDR3aa: CASSELGSGANVLTF; CDR3nt: TGTGCCAGCAGTGAACTGGGGAGTGGGGCCAACGTCCTGACTTTC
d_gene: TRBD1; abundance: NA; v_gene: TRBV7-9; j_gene: TRBJ1-4; CDR3aa: CASSLGGTGEELFF; CDR3nt: TGTGCCAGCAGCTTAGGCGGGACAGGGGAAGAACTGTTTTTT
d_gene: NA; abundance: NA; v_gene: TRBV11-2; j_gene: TRBJ1-4; CDR3aa: CASSLDLGRNQKLFF; CDR3nt: TGTGCCAGCAGCTTAGATCTCGGAAGGAATCAAAAACTGTTTTTT
d_gene: TRBD1; abundance: NA; v_gene: TRBV11-2; j_gene: TRBJ1-1; CDR3aa: CASSFVRGRNTEAFF; CDR3nt: TGTGCCAGCAGCTTCGTCAGGGGGCGGAACACTGAAGCTTTCTTT
d_gene: NA; abundance: once; v_gene: TRBV5-6; j_gene: TRBJ2-7; CDR3aa: CASSWLRGSSYEQYF; CDR3nt: TGTGCCAGCAGCTGGCTGCGGGGTAGCTCCTACGAGCAGTACTTC
d_gene: NA; abundance: NA; v_gene: TRBV2; j_gene: TRBJ1-5; CDR3aa: CASISGPINQPQHF; CDR3nt: TGTGCCAGCATCTCAGGACCGATCAATCAGCCCCAGCATTTT
d_gene: NA; abundance: NA; v_gene: TRBV19; j_gene: TRBJ1-4; CDR3aa: CASSILGVPEKLFF; CDR3nt: TGTGCCAGTAGTATTCTCGGGGTACCGGAAAAACTGTTTTTT
d_gene: TRBD1; abundance: NA; v_gene: TRBV5-6; j_gene: TRBJ1-2; CDR3aa: CASSLDPGGDYGYTF; CDR3nt: TGTGCCAGCAGCTTAGATCCAGGGGGCGACTATGGCTACACCTTC
d_gene: TRBD2; abundance: NA; v_gene: TRBV7-2; j_gene: TRBJ2-1; CDR3aa: CASSLEGLTTYNEQFF; CDR3nt: TGTGCCAGCAGCTTAGAGGGACTAACTACCTACAATGAGCAGTTCTTC
d_gene: TRBD2; abundance: NA; v_gene: TRBV4-2; j_gene: TRBJ2-5; CDR3aa: CASSQDAGLAGRETQYF; CDR3nt: TGTGCCAGCAGCCAAGATGCGGGACTAGCAGGCCGAGAGACCCAGTACTTC
d_gene: NA; abundance: NA; v_gene: TRBV7-2; j_gene: TRBJ1-6; CDR3aa: CASSRGGQTNSPLHF; CDR3nt: TGTGCCAGCAGCCGCGGGGGGCAGACAAATTCACCCCTCCACTTT
d_gene: NA; abundance: NA; v_gene: TRBV15; j_gene: TRBJ2-7; CDR3aa: CATSRDGIYRDEQYF; CDR3nt: TGTGCCACCAGCAGAGATGGGATATATCGGGACGAGCAGTACTTC
d_gene: TRBD1; abundance: NA; v_gene: TRBV6-5; j_gene: TRBJ2-7; CDR3aa: CASSYQGENYEQYF; CDR3nt: TGTGCCAGCAGTTACCAGGGGGAGAACTACGAGCAGTACTTC
d_gene: TRBD1; abundance: NA; v_gene: TRBV30; j_gene: TRBJ1-2; CDR3aa: CAWRDRRSAWDRGWRGYTF; CDR3nt: TGTGCCTGGAGGGACCGGAGGTCGGCCTGGGACAGGGGTTGGCGGGGCTACACCTTC
d_gene: NA; abundance: NA; v_gene: TRBV19; j_gene: TRBJ1-5; CDR3aa: CASSIETPYNPQAQYSNQPQHF; CDR3nt: TGTGCCAGTAGTATAGAGACCCCATACAATCCCCAGGCCCAGTATAGCAATCAGCCCCAGCATTTT
d_gene: NA; abundance: NA; v_gene: TRBV4-2; j_gene: TRBJ2-3; CDR3aa: CASSQDGTITDTQYF; CDR3nt: TGTGCCAGCAGCCAAGATGGAACTATCACAGATACGCAGTATTTT
d_gene: NA; abundance: NA; v_gene: TRBV30; j_gene: TRBJ2-2; CDR3aa: CAIRHTAAGELFF; CDR3nt: TGTGCCATCCGGCATACAGCAGCCGGGGAGCTGTTTTTT
d_gene: NA; abundance: few; v_gene: TRBV5-1; j_gene: TRBJ1-1; CDR3aa: CASSREGGTEAFF; CDR3nt: TGCGCCAGCAGTCGGGAGGGGGGCACTGAAGCTTTCTTT
d_gene: TRBD2; abundance: once; v_gene: TRBV7-2; j_gene: TRBJ2-7; CDR3aa: CASSFAGTSLVHEQYF; CDR3nt: TGTGCCAGCAGCTTCGCCGGGACTAGTTTGGTCCACGAGCAGTACTTC
d_gene: NA; abundance: NA; v_gene: TRBV6-5; j_gene: TRBJ2-6; CDR3aa: CASSLSSGPVLTF; CDR3nt: TGTGCCAGCAGTCTAAGCTCAGGTCCCGTCCTGACTTTC
d_gene: TRBD1; abundance: NA; v_gene: TRBV5-4; j_gene: TRBJ1-5; CDR3aa: CASSSDRGQPQHF; CDR3nt: TGTGCCAGCAGTTCCGACAGGGGCCAGCCCCAGCATTTT
d_gene: NA; abundance: few; v_gene: TRBV12-5; j_gene: TRBJ2-1; CDR3aa: CASGLAGGQFF; CDR3nt: TGTGCTAGTGGTTTGGCTGGGGGGCAGTTCTTC
d_gene: NA; abundance: NA; v_gene: TRBV5-4; j_gene: TRBJ2-1; CDR3aa: CASSLELRGNEQFF; CDR3nt: TGTGCCAGCAGCTTGGAGCTTAGGGGCAATGAGCAGTTCTTC
d_gene: TRBD1; abundance: NA; v_gene: TRBV7-9; j_gene: TRBJ1-6; CDR3aa: CASSVTGDNSPLHF; CDR3nt: TGTGCCAGCAGCGTGACAGGGGATAATTCACCCCTCCACTTT
d_gene: TRBD1; abundance: NA; v_gene: TRBV7-9; j_gene: TRBJ1-1; CDR3aa: CASSPDRGQGNTEAFF; CDR3nt: TGTGCCAGCAGCCCGGACAGGGGGCAGGGGAACACTGAAGCTTTCTTT
d_gene: NA; abundance: few; v_gene: TRBV20-1; j_gene: TRBJ2-1; CDR3aa: CSARDQREQFF; CDR3nt: TGCAGTGCTAGAGACCAGCGGGAGCAGTTCTTC
d_gene: TRBD1; abundance: NA; v_gene: TRBV11-1; j_gene: TRBJ2-5; CDR3aa: CASSRDRGGETQYF; CDR3nt: TGTGCCAGCAGCCGCGACAGGGGTGGTGAGACCCAGTACTTC
d_gene: TRBD2; abundance: NA; v_gene: TRBV2; j_gene: TRBJ2-3; CDR3aa: CAIPSGGSASTDTQYF; CDR3nt: TGTGCCATTCCGAGCGGGGGGAGTGCTAGCACAGATACGCAGTATTTT
d_gene: NA; abundance: few; v_gene: TRBV5-1; j_gene: TRBJ1-6; CDR3aa: CASSLGDGVLSPLHF; CDR3nt: TGCGCCAGCAGCTTGGGAGATGGGGTACTTTCACCCCTCCACTTT
d_gene: NA; abundance: NA; v_gene: TRBV30; j_gene: TRBJ2-7; CDR3aa: CAWGDGASYEQYF; CDR3nt: TGTGCCTGGGGGGACGGGGCCTCCTACGAGCAGTACTTC
d_gene: NA; abundance: NA; v_gene: TRBV7-8; j_gene: TRBJ2-7; CDR3aa: CASSSTGTQTYEQYF; CDR3nt: TGTGCCAGCAGTTCTACCGGGACACAGACCTACGAGCAGTACTTC
d_gene: NA; abundance: once; v_gene: TRBV5-6; j_gene: TRBJ2-2; CDR3aa: CASSLEQGITGELFF; CDR3nt: TGTGCCAGCAGCTTGGAGCAGGGTATAACCGGGGAGCTGTTTTTT